This entry describes one T cell receptor beta chain. Its antigen remains unknown. This entry comes from a study of OX40 agonist ivuxolimab in advanced cancers. Looking at the study overall: The dose-escalation cohort was approximately 84% male, with a mean age of 60 years, ranging roughly 20 to 90. Prior anti-PD-1, anti-PD-L1 or anti-CTLA-4 therapy was allowed; 40% to 50% had some. Study-wide points: Averaging showed that CD8+ T cells had more expanded clones than CD4+ did. At 0.1 to 3.0 mg/kg, clonal expansion of CD4+ and CD8+ blood T cells had occurred by week 6.

Profiling relied on immunoSEQ multiplex PCR, and the TCRdb table lists in-frame clones only, not all of them. The sample includes approximately 44,000 clones, about 90% seen only once; the top ten take over 12%. CDR3 length equals 12 residues. V was cut by 11 bases and J by 2 bases, with 10 bases left in between. Germline V gives CDR1 SEHNR, CDR2 FQNEAQ (reference sequence). The chain joins TRBV7-9 to TRBJ2-1; D not certain. Sequenced here: CD4+ or CD8+ T cells sorted from blood, sampled in a trial of the OX40 agonist ivuxolimab. The sequence was obtained from an adult with an advanced solid tumor such as melanoma, head and neck, liver or kidney cancer. The CDR3 DNA reads TGTGCCCTCGGAGAGACCTACAATGAGCAGTTCTTC. Amino acid sequence: CALGETYNEQFF.